A single sample is the source of the 16 T cell receptor beta chains below, sequenced in a study of control samples from healthy donors and cancer patients. Clones were read by immunoSEQ multiplex PCR, and TCRdb kept only the in-frame ones, dropping some. The data contain approximately 150,000 clones, around 86% of them singletons. Sequencing was carried out using blood. The receptors were sampled from a man younger than 40 in good health.

The sample holds a few counts of this clone. V gene TRBV14 combines with J gene TRBJ2-2; D call uncertain. This CDR3 comprises 13 residues. Deletions cut 2 bases from V and 6 bases from J, with 7 bases between. Germline V gene data show CDR1 as SGHDN and CDR2 as FVKESK. CDR3 nucleotides: TGTGCCAGCAGCCAATTGAGTCCCGGGGAGCTGTTTTTT. Translating it yields CASSQLSPGELFF.

V and J are TRBV7-9 and TRBJ2-7, with D perhaps TRBD2 (7 bases). The CDR3 totals 14 residues. The V end was cut by 4 bases, the J end by 3 bases, with 13 bases between. CDR1 is SEHNR and CDR2 is FQNEAQ in the germline V gene (reference sequence). In DNA, the CDR3 is TGTGCCAGCAGCTCCCTCGGGGGGCTCTACGAGCAGTACTTC. The encoded protein is CASSSLGGLYEQYF.

Remarks on this clone: Other DNA sequences in this specimen translate into the identical CDR3. V and J are TRBV7-2 and TRBJ2-5; possible D gene TRBD2, 5 bases. Trimming left V 3 bases short and J 1 base short, with 9 bases between. CDR3 length equals 14 residues. The germline CDR1 and CDR2 sequences are SGHTA and FQGNSA. Here the CDR3 DNA reads TGTGCCAGCAGCTTCGGAGGACCCCAAGAGACCCAGTACTTC. It is translated as CASSFGGPQETQYF.

This clone was seen just once. The gene calls are TRBV19 and TRBJ1-3; 7 bases are shared with TRBD1. Germline V gene sequence: CDR1 LNHDA, CDR2 SQIVND (reference sequence). CDR3 length: 18 amino acids. V shed 0 bases and J 0 bases; nucleotides not matched to a gene: 8. The CDR3 sequence is CASSIDLGTASSGNTIYF. The CDR3 DNA reads as TGTGCCAGTAGTATAGATCTTGGGACAGCGAGCTCTGGAAACACCATATATTTT.

This rearrangement joins TRBV4-3 to TRBJ1-6; tentative D call: TRBD1 (5 bases). V was pared by 1 base and J by 6 bases, with 13 bases between. The CDR3 is made up of 16 amino acids. Per the germline V gene, CDR1 is LGHNA and CDR2 is YSLEER. The CDR3 bases are TGCGCCAGCAGCCAAGTTTGGGGGGACGGTAATTCACCCCTCCACTTT. Its translation is CASSQVWGDGNSPLHF.

The chain couples TRBV24-1 to TRBJ2-1; D remains ambiguous. The CDR3 contains 14 residues. CDR1 and CDR2 from the germline V gene are KGHDR and SFDVKD. Deletions cut 7 bases from V and 8 bases from J, with 17 bases between. CDR3 DNA: TGTGCCACCAGCTCCCCCCCTGGTGCGTATGAGCAGTTCTTC. Amino acid sequence: CATSSPPGAYEQFF.

V is TRBV3-1 (or the pseudogene TRBV3-2) and J is TRBJ2-3, with D possibly TRBD2 on 6 matching bases. The ends were cut back, 0 bases at V and 6 bases at J, with 16 bases in the middle. The CDR3 spans 16 residues. Germline V gives CDR1 LGHDT, CDR2 YNNKEL (reference sequence). DNA of the CDR3: TGTGCCAGCAGCCAAGATGGTGGAGGGACCAGTGATACGCAGTATTTT. Translated: CASSQDGGGTSDTQYF.

This chain links TRBV24-1 with TRBJ2-5, with a possible D match to TRBD2 (7 bases). This CDR3 has 16 residues. In germline, CDR1 is KGHDR, CDR2 SFDVKD. Deletions cut 4 bases from V and 2 bases from J, with 16 bases between. The CDR3 coding sequence is TGTGCCACCAGTGACCTGAGGGGGGGGGTACAAGAGACCCAGTACTTC. Its translation: CATSDLRGGVQETQYF.

This chain uses TRBV10-3 with TRBJ1-5; D gene ambiguous. V lost 7 bases, J lost 5 bases, and 12 bases lay in between. The germline gives CDR1 ENHRY, CDR2 SYGVKD. This CDR3 comprises 13 residues. CDR3 in amino acids: CAITNTEYQPQHF. CDR3 DNA: TGTGCCATCACCAACACAGAATATCAGCCCCAGCATTTT.

V usage is TRBV19 and J usage is TRBJ2-7, with D unresolved. V lost 6 bases to trimming and J lost 1 base, with 13 bases between them. There are 14 residues in the CDR3. Per germline, CDR1 LNHDA and CDR2 SQIVND (reference sequence). The CDR3, as DNA: TGTGCCAGTAGCGACGACTCCGGGTCCTACGAGCAGTACTTC. Translation gives CASSDDSGSYEQYF.

The chain links TRBV21-1 to TRBJ2-7; the table gives TRBD2 as D, unverified against the DNA. TRBV21-1 counts as a pseudogene. The CDR3 has 15 residues. The chain's CDR3 is CASSKCGRRAYEQYF. CDR3 DNA sequence: TGTGCCAGCAGCAAATGCGGTAGGAGGGCCTACGAGCAGTACTTC.

This chain links TRBV19 with TRBJ2-3; no clear D. This CDR3 is 13 amino acids long. Germline lookup yields CDR1 LNHDA and CDR2 SQIVND (reference sequence). Between the trimmed V and J ends, which lost 5 bases and 5 bases, there was a span of 11 bases. The CDR3 spells CASSAPPIDTQYF. Here the CDR3 DNA reads TGTGCCAGTAGTGCTCCCCCAATAGATACGCAGTATTTT.

V gene TRBV4-3 combines with J gene TRBJ2-7; TRBD2 is a possible D gene (6 bases). The germline V and J ends were trimmed by 0 bases and 4 bases, with 16 bases remaining between them. Germline V lookup: CDR1 LGHNA, CDR2 YSLEER. The CDR3 contains 16 residues. The CDR3 sequence: CASSQDAGSAGYEQYF. The DNA of the CDR3 is TGCGCCAGCAGCCAAGATGCGGGGTCGGCGGGGTACGAGCAGTACTTC.

The rearrangement links TRBV6-5 to TRBJ2-7; unclear D gene. Germline-derived CDR1 and CDR2 are MNHEY and SVGAGI. Trimming removed 6 bases from V and 6 bases from J, with 15 bases in between. The CDR3 has 13 residues. CDR3 nucleotides: TGTGCCAGCAGGATAATGGCAGGTGGCGAGCAGTACTTC. Amino acids: CASRIMAGGEQYF.

The V and J genes are TRBV2 and TRBJ1-4, with 7 bases fitting TRBD1. Germline V lookup: CDR1 SNHLY, CDR2 FYNNEI. The CDR3 length is 15 residues. The junction had 9 bases not matched to a gene; V was cut back by 6 bases and J by 5 bases. Here the CDR3 reads CASSPGQARNEKLFF. The CDR3 bases are TGTGCCAGCAGCCCCGGACAGGCCAGGAATGAAAAACTGTTTTTT.

The chain is built from TRBV10-3 and TRBJ2-3; TRBD2 agrees at 16 bases. The junction had 6 bases not matched to a gene; V was cut back by 10 bases and J by 5 bases. The length of the CDR3 is 15 residues. Germline assignment: CDR1 ENHRY and CDR2 SYGVKD. The CDR3 sequence is CATGTSGGALDTQYF. CDR3 DNA sequence: TGTGCCACCGGGACTAGCGGGGGGGCCTTAGATACGCAGTATTTT.